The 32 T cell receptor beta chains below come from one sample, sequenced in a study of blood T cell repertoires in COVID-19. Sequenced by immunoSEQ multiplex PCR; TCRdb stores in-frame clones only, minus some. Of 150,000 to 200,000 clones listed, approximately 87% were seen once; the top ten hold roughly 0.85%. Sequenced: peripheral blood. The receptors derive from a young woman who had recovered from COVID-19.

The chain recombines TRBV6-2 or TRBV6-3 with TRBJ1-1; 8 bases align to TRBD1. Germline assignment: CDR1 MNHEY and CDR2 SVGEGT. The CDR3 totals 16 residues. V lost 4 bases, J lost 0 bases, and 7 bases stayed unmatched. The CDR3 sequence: CASSSSRTGLNTEAFF. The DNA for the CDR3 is TGTGCCAGCAGTTCCTCAAGGACAGGGTTGAACACTGAAGCTTTCTTT.

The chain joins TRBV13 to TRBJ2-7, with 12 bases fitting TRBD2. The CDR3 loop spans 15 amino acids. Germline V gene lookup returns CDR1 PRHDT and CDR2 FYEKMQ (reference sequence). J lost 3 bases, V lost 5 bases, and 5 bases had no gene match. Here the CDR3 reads CASSPGLAGNYEQYF. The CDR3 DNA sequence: TGTGCCAGCAGCCCCGGACTAGCGGGGAACTACGAGCAGTACTTC.

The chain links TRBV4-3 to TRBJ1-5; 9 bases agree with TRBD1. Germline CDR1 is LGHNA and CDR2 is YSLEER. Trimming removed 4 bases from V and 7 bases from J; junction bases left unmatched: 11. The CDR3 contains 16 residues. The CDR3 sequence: CASSRDFGQGRQPQHF. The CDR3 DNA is TGCGCCAGCAGCCGAGACTTCGGACAGGGGCGGCAGCCCCAGCATTTT.

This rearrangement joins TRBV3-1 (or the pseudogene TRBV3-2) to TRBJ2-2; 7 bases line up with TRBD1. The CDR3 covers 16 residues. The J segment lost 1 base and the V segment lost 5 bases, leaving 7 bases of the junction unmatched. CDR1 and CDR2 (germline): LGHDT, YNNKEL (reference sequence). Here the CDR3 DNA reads TGTGCCAGCAGCACTTCGACAGGGAAGAACACCGGGGAGCTGTTTTTT. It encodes CASSTSTGKNTGELFF.

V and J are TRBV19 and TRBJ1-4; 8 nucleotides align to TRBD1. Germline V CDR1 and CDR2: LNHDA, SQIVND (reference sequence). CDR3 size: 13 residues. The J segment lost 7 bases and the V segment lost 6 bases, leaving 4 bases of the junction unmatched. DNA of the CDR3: TGTGCCAGTAGGACAGGGGTGGGTGAAAAACTGTTTTTT. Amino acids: CASRTGVGEKLFF.

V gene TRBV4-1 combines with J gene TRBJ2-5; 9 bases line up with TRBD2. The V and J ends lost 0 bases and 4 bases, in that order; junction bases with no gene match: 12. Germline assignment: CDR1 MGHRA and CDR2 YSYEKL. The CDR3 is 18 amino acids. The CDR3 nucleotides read TGCGCCAGCAGCCAAGATCGACTTAGCGGGAGTCGGGGAGAGACCCAGTACTTC. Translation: CASSQDRLSGSRGETQYF.

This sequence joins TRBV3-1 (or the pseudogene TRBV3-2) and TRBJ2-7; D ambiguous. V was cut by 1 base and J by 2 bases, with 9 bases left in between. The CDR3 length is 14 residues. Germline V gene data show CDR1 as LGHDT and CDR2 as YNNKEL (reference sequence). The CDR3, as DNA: TGTGCCAGCAGCCAAGTTCCCGACACCTACGAGCAGTACTTC. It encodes CASSQVPDTYEQYF.

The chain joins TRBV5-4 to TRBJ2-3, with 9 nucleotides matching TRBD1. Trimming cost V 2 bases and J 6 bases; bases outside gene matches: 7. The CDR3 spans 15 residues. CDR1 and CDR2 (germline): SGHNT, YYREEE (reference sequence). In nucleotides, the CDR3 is TGTGCCAGCAGCTTAAAACAGGGGGCGGGGGATACGCAGTATTTT. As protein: CASSLKQGAGDTQYF.

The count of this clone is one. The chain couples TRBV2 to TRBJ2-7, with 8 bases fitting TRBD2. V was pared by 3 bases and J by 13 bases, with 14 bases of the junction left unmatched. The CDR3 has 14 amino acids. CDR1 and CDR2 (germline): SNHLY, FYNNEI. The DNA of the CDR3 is TGTGCCAGCAGTGATGATAGCGGGGCCTCTCCTCCATACGTC. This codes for CASSDDSGASPPYV.

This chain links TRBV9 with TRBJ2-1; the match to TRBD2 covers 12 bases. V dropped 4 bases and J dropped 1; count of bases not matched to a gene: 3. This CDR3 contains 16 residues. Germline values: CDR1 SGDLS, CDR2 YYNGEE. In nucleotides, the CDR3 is TGTGCCAGCAGCCGAGGACTAGCGGGGTCCTACAATGAGCAGTTCTTC. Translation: CASSRGLAGSYNEQFF.

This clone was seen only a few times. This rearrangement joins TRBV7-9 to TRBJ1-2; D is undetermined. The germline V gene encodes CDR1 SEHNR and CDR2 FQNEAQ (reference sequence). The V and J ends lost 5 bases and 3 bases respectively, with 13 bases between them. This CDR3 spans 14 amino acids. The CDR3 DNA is TGTGCCAGCAGCCCGCCGTGGGGAGACTATGGCTACACCTTC. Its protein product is CASSPPWGDYGYTF.

CDR3 bases: TGTGCCAGCAGTGGGCAGGGGTTTTACGTGGAGACCCAGTACTTC. This codes for CASSGQGFYVETQYF. The V gene is TRBV2, the J gene TRBJ2-5, with D perhaps matching TRBD1 (6 bases). The CDR3 contains 15 residues. Germline-derived CDR1 and CDR2 are SNHLY and FYNNEI. Deletions cut 4 bases from V and 5 bases from J, with 17 bases between.

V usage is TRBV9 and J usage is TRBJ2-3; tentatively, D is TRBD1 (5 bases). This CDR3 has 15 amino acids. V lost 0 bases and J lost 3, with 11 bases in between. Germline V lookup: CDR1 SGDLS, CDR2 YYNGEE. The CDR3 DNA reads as TGTGCCAGCAGCGTAGATGGTCAGGGAACAGATACGCAGTATTTT. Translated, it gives CASSVDGQGTDTQYF. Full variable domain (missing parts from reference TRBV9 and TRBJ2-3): DSGVTQTPKHLITATGQRVTLRCSPRSGDLSVYWYQQSLDQGLQFLIQYYNGEERAKGNILERFSAQQFPDLHSELNLSSLELGDSALYFCASSVDGQGTDTQYFGPGTRLTVL.

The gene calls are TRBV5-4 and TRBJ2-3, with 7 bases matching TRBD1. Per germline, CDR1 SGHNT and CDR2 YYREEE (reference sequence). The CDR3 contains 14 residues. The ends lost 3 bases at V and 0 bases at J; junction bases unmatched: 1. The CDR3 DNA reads TGTGCCAGCAGCTGGGACAGCAGCACAGATACGCAGTATTTT. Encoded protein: CASSWDSSTDTQYF. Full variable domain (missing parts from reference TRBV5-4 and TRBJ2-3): ETGVTQSPTHLIKTRGQQVTLRCSSQSGHNTVSWYQQALGQGPQFIFQYYREEENGRGNFPPRFSGLQFPNYSSELNVNALELDDSALYLCASSWDSSTDTQYFGPGTRLTVL.

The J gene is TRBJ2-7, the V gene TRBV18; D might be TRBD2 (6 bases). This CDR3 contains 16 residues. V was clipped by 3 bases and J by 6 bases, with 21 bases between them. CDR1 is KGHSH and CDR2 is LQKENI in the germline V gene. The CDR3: CASSPYNAGPGGEQYF. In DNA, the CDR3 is TGTGCCAGCTCACCGTACAATGCGGGGCCCGGCGGCGAGCAGTACTTC.

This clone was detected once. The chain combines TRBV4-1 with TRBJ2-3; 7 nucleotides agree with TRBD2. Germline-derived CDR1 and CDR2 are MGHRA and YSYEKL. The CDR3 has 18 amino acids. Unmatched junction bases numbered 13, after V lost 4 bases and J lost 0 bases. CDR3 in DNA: TGCGCCAGCAGCCCCGCGGGTCCCGGGACTACTAGCACAGATACGCAGTATTTT. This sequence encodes CASSPAGPGTTSTDTQYF.

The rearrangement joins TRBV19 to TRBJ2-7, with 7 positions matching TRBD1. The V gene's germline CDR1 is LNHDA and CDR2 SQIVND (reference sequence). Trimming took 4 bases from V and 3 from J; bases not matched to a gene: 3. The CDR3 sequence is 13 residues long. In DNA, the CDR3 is TGTGCCAGTAGTAACTCAGGGGGCTACGAGCAGTACTTC. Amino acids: CASSNSGGYEQYF.

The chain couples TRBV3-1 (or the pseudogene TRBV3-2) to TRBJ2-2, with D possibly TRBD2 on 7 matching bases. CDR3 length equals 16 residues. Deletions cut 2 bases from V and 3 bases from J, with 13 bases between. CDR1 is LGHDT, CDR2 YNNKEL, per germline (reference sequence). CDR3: CASSQRSGGHTGELFF. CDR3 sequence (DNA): TGTGCCAGCAGCCAACGCTCGGGGGGCCACACCGGGGAGCTGTTTTTT.

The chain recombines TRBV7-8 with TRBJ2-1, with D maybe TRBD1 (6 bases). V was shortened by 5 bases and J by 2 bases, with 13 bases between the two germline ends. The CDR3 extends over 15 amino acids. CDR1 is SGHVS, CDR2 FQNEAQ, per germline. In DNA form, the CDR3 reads TGTGCCAGCAGCCCTCGCGGACAGCCCTACAATGAGCAGTTCTTC. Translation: CASSPRGQPYNEQFF.

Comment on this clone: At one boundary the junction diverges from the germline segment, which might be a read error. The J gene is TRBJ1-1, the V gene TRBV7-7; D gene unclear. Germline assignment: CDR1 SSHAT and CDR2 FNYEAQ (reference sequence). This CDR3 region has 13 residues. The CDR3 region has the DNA TGTGCTAGCAGCTTAGCGCAGAACAGCGAAGCTTTCTTT. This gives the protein CASSLAQNSEAFF.

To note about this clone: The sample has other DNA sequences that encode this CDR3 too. The CDR3 DNA reads as TGTGCCAGCTCCAGACTAGCGGGGGCCTACAATGAGCAGTTCTTC. Its protein product is CASSRLAGAYNEQFF. This chain uses TRBV2 with TRBJ2-1; 12 bases fit TRBD2. CDR3 length: 15 amino acids. CDR1 SNHLY and CDR2 FYNNEI come from the germline V gene. V shed 8 bases, J shed 2 bases, and the junction held 4 bases outside the gene matches.

As DNA, the CDR3 is TGTGCCAGCAGCTGGACAGCAACTAATGAAAAACTGTTTTTT. Translating it yields CASSWTATNEKLFF. The genes are TRBV5-5 and TRBJ1-4, with D tentatively TRBD1 (6 bases). The CDR3 is 14 residues long. Trimming removed 3 bases at V and 0 bases at J, with 6 bases between. Germline V CDR1 and CDR2: SGHKS, YYEKEE (reference sequence).

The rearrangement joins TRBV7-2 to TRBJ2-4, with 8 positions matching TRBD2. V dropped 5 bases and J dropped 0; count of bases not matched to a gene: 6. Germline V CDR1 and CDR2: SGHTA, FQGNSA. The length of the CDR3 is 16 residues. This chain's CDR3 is CASSPGRGLAKNIQYF. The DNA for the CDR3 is TGTGCCAGCAGCCCCGGGAGGGGCCTAGCCAAAAACATTCAGTACTTC.

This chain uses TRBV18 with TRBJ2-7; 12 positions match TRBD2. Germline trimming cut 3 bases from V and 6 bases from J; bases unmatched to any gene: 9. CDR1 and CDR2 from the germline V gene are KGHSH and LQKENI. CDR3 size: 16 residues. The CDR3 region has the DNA TGTGCCAGCTCACCCCTAGCGGGAGGGACCGTGGGCGAGCAGTACGTC. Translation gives CASSPLAGGTVGEQYV.

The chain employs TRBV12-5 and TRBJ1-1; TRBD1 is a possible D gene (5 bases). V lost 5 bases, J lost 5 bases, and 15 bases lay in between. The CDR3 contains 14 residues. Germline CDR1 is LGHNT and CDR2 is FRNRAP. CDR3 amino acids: CASGTSTGGTEAFF. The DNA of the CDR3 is TGTGCTAGTGGTACATCGACCGGGGGGACTGAAGCTTTCTTT.

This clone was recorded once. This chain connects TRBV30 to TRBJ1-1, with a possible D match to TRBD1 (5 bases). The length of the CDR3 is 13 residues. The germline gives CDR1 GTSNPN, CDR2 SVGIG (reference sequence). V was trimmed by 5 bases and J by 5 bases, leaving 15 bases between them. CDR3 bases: TGTGCCTGGGCTACAGGATTGGGGACTGAAGCTTTCTTT. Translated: CAWATGLGTEAFF.

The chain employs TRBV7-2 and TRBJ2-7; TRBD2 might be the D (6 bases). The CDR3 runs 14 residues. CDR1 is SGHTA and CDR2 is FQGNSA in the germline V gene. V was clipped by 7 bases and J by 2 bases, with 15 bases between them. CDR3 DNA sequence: TGTGCCAGCAACACCGGGACTCACCCCTACGAGCAGTACGTC. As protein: CASNTGTHPYEQYV.

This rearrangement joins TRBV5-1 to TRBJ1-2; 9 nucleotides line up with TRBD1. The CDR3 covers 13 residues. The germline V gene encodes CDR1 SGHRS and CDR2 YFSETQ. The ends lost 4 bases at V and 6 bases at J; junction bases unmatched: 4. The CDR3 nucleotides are TGCGCCAGCAGCGGTGGACAGGGGAATGGCTACACCTTC. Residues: CASSGGQGNGYTF.

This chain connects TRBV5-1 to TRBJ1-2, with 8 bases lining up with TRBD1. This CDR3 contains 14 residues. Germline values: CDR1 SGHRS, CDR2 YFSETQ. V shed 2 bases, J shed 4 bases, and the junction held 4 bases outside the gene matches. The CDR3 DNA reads TGCGCCAGCAGCTTCCGAACAGGGGGCTATGGCTACACCTTC. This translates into CASSFRTGGYGYTF. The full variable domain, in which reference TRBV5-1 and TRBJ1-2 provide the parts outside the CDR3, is KAGVTQTPRYLIKTRGQQVTLSCSPISGHRSVSWYQQTPGQGLQFLFEYFSETQRNKGNFPGRFSGRQFSNSRSEMNVSTLELGDSALYLCASSFRTGGYGYTFGSGTRLTVV.

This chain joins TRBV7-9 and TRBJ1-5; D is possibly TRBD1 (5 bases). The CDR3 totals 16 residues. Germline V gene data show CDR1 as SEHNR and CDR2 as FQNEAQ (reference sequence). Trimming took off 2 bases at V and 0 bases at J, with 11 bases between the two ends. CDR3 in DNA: TGTGCCAGCAGCTTATGGGGCTCCAATAGCAATCAGCCCCAGCATTTT. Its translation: CASSLWGSNSNQPQHF.

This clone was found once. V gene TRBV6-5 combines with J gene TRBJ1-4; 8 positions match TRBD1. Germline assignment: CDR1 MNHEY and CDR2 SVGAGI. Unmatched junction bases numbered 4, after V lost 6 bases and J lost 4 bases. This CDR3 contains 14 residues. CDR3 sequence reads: CASSLQGDNEKLFF. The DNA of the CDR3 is TGTGCCAGCAGCCTACAGGGGGATAATGAAAAACTGTTTTTT.

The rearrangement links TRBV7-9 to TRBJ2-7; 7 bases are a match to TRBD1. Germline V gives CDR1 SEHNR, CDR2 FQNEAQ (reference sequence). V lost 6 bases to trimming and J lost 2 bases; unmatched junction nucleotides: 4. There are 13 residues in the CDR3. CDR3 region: CASSLDRAYEQYF. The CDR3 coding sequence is TGTGCCAGCAGTCTCGACAGGGCCTACGAGCAGTACTTC.